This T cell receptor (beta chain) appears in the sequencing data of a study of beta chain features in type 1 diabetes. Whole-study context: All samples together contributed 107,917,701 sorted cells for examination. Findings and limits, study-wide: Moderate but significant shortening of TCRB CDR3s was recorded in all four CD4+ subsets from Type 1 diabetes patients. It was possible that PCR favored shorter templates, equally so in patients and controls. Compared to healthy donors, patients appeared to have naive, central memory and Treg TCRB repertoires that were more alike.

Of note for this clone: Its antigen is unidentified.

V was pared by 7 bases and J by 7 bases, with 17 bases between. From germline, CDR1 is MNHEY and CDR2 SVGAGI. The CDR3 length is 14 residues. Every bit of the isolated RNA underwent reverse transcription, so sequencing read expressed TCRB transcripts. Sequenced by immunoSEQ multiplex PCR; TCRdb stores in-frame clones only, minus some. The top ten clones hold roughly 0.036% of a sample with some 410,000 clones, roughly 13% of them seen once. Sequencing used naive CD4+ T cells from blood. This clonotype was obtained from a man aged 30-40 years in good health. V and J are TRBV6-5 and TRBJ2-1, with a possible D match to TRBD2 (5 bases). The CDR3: CASTQRTARNEQFF. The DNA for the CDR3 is TGTGCCAGCACCCAGCGGACGGCCCGGAATGAGCAGTTCTTC.